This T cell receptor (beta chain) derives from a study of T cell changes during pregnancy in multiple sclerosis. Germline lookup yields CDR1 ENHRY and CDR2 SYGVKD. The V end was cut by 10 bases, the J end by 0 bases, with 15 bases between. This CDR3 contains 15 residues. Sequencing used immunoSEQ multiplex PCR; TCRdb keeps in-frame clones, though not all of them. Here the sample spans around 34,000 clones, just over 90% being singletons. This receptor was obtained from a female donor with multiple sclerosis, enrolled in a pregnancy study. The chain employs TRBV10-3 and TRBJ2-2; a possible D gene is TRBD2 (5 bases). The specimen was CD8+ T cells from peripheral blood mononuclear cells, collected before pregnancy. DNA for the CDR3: TGTGCCAGTGAGGAGGAGGAGACGAACACCGGGGAGCTGTTTTTT. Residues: CASEEEETNTGELFF.